The rows below give T cell receptor beta chains drawn from one sample of a study of T cell changes during pregnancy in multiple sclerosis. Sequencing used immunoSEQ multiplex PCR; TCRdb keeps in-frame clones, though not all of them. The sample has some 97,000 clones, around 92% seen once. The specimen was peripheral blood, collected after pregnancy. These receptors were taken from a female donor with multiple sclerosis, enrolled in a pregnancy study. The CDR3 runs from the conserved cysteine through the conserved F or W. A D gene is named only where the DNA matches it firmly. Some rows have no size entry. The others give once, few or many, or a class for an expanded clone.

v_gene: TRBV7-3; j_gene: TRBJ2-2; d_gene: TRBD2; abundance: .; CDR3aa: CASSLGGGPTGELFF; CDR3nt: TGTGCCAGCAGCTTAGGCGGGGGTCCCACCGGGGAGCTGTTTTTT
v_gene: TRBV9; j_gene: TRBJ2-3; d_gene: TRBD2; abundance: .; CDR3aa: CASSLMTSGGTDTQYF; CDR3nt: TGTGCCAGCAGCCTCATGACTAGCGGGGGCACAGATACGCAGTATTTT
v_gene: TRBV19; j_gene: TRBJ2-7; d_gene: TRBD2; abundance: once; CDR3aa: CASSGPGLAGSYEQYF; CDR3nt: TGTGCCAGTAGTGGTCCGGGACTAGCGGGTTCCTACGAGCAGTACTTC
v_gene: TRBV19; j_gene: TRBJ1-1; d_gene: .; abundance: .; CDR3aa: CASSRFRVDEAFF; CDR3nt: TGTGCCAGTAGTCGTTTCAGGGTGGATGAAGCTTTCTTT
v_gene: TRBV15; j_gene: TRBJ2-1; d_gene: TRBD2; abundance: .; CDR3aa: CATSRGPRLADLYNEQFF; CDR3nt: TGTGCCACCAGCAGGGGGCCCAGACTAGCGGATCTATACAATGAGCAGTTCTTC
v_gene: TRBV7-2; j_gene: TRBJ2-7; d_gene: .; abundance: .; CDR3aa: CASSLLEGYEQYF; CDR3nt: TGTGCCAGCAGCTTATTAGAGGGTTACGAGCAGTACTTC
v_gene: TRBV10-3; j_gene: TRBJ2-4; d_gene: TRBD1; abundance: .; CDR3aa: CAIRSGGADKNIQYF; CDR3nt: TGTGCCATCAGGTCAGGGGGCGCAGACAAAAACATTCAGTACTTC
v_gene: TRBV7-8; j_gene: TRBJ2-1; d_gene: TRBD1; abundance: .; CDR3aa: CASSLNRGQFF; CDR3nt: TGTGCCAGCAGCCTAAACAGGGGACAGTTCTTC
v_gene: TRBV19; j_gene: TRBJ2-7; d_gene: TRBD2; abundance: .; CDR3aa: CASSIGLEFSYEQYF; CDR3nt: TGTGCCAGTAGTATCGGACTAGAATTCTCCTACGAGCAGTACTTC
v_gene: TRBV6-5; j_gene: TRBJ1-5; d_gene: TRBD1; abundance: .; CDR3aa: CASRSTGYSNQPQHF; CDR3nt: TGTGCCAGCAGGTCGACAGGGTATAGCAATCAGCCCCAGCATTTT
v_gene: TRBV15; j_gene: TRBJ1-1; d_gene: .; abundance: .; CDR3aa: CATSRGYSPVQAFF; CDR3nt: TGTGCCACCAGCAGAGGGTATAGTCCCGTCCAAGCTTTCTTT
v_gene: TRBV6-5; j_gene: TRBJ1-3; d_gene: .; abundance: once; CDR3aa: CASSRSGGNTIYF; CDR3nt: TGTGCCAGCAGTAGGTCCGGGGGAAACACCATATATTTT
v_gene: TRBV6-6; j_gene: TRBJ1-5; d_gene: TRBD1; abundance: .; CDR3aa: CASSHPRQGTNQPQHF; CDR3nt: TGTGCCAGCAGTCACCCCAGACAGGGAACGAATCAGCCCCAGCATTTT
v_gene: TRBV25-1; j_gene: TRBJ1-1; d_gene: .; abundance: few; CDR3aa: CASRTGGHTEAFF; CDR3nt: TGTGCCAGCAGGACGGGGGGGCACACTGAAGCTTTCTTT
v_gene: TRBV7-2; j_gene: TRBJ1-1; d_gene: TRBD1; abundance: .; CDR3aa: CASSPRATPTGGGHTEAFF; CDR3nt: TGTGCCAGCAGCCCCCGGGCAACACCAACAGGGGGCGGTCACACTGAAGCTTTCTTT
v_gene: TRBV6-1; j_gene: TRBJ1-5; d_gene: .; abundance: .; CDR3aa: CASSEPAGVSNQPQHF; CDR3nt: TGTGCCAGCAGTGAACCCGCCGGGGTTAGCAATCAGCCCCAGCATTTT
v_gene: TRBV27; j_gene: TRBJ2-1; d_gene: TRBD1; abundance: .; CDR3aa: CASSVDRGPYNEQFF; CDR3nt: TGTGCCAGCAGCGTAGACAGGGGTCCCTACAATGAGCAGTTCTTC
v_gene: TRBV7-9; j_gene: TRBJ1-1; d_gene: .; abundance: .; CDR3aa: CASSLAGPQLQNTEAFF; CDR3nt: TGTGCCAGCAGCTTAGCGGGGCCTCAGCTGCAGAACACTGAAGCTTTCTTT
v_gene: TRBV7-9; j_gene: TRBJ1-2; d_gene: .; abundance: .; CDR3aa: CASSLAALEGYTF; CDR3nt: TGTGCCAGCAGCTTAGCAGCGCTCGAGGGCTACACCTTC
v_gene: TRBV2; j_gene: TRBJ2-7; d_gene: .; abundance: .; CDR3aa: CASTGTPGVSNEQYF; CDR3nt: TGTGCCAGTACCGGGACGCCGGGGGTGAGTAACGAGCAGTACTTC
v_gene: TRBV4-3; j_gene: TRBJ2-5; d_gene: .; abundance: .; CDR3aa: CASSQSRDWTIQETQYF; CDR3nt: TGCGCCAGCAGCCAGTCGAGGGACTGGACCATCCAAGAGACCCAGTACTTC
v_gene: TRBV6-5; j_gene: TRBJ2-7; d_gene: .; abundance: .; CDR3aa: CASSYGYFGDEQYF; CDR3nt: TGTGCCAGCAGTTACGGGTATTTCGGGGACGAGCAGTACTTC
v_gene: TRBV15; j_gene: TRBJ1-5; d_gene: .; abundance: .; CDR3aa: CATSRKITGYQPQHF; CDR3nt: TGTGCCACCAGCAGAAAGATAACAGGTTATCAGCCCCAGCATTTT
v_gene: TRBV28; j_gene: TRBJ1-2; d_gene: TRBD1; abundance: .; CDR3aa: CASSFLETGERSGYTF; CDR3nt: TGTGCCAGCAGTTTCTTGGAGACAGGGGAACGGAGTGGCTACACCTTC
v_gene: TRBV29-1; j_gene: TRBJ2-1; d_gene: TRBD2; abundance: .; CDR3aa: CSVDRASGKSEQFF; CDR3nt: TGCAGCGTTGACCGTGCTAGCGGGAAAAGTGAGCAGTTCTTC
v_gene: TRBV5-1; j_gene: TRBJ1-1; d_gene: .; abundance: .; CDR3aa: CASSSRGVNTEAFF; CDR3nt: TGCGCCAGCAGCTCCCGGGGAGTGAACACTGAAGCTTTCTTT
v_gene: TRBV19; j_gene: TRBJ1-1; d_gene: .; abundance: .; CDR3aa: CASIPGGANTEAFF; CDR3nt: TGTGCCAGTATCCCAGGCGGGGCGAACACTGAAGCTTTCTTT
v_gene: TRBV30; j_gene: TRBJ2-2; d_gene: .; abundance: .; CDR3aa: CAWSGTGELFF; CDR3nt: TGTGCCTGGTCCGGCACCGGGGAGCTGTTTTTT
v_gene: TRBV29-1; j_gene: TRBJ2-1; d_gene: TRBD2; abundance: .; CDR3aa: CSVEGGTSGTGEQFF; CDR3nt: TGCAGCGTTGAAGGGGGGACTAGCGGGACTGGCGAGCAGTTCTTC
v_gene: TRBV4-3; j_gene: TRBJ2-1; d_gene: .; abundance: .; CDR3aa: CASSQEGYEQFF; CDR3nt: TGCGCCAGCAGCCAAGAGGGCTATGAGCAGTTCTTC
v_gene: TRBV9; j_gene: TRBJ1-1; d_gene: TRBD1; abundance: .; CDR3aa: CASSVGQGSRTEAFF; CDR3nt: TGTGCCAGCAGCGTTGGACAGGGTAGCCGCACTGAAGCTTTCTTT
v_gene: TRBV5-5; j_gene: TRBJ1-2; d_gene: .; abundance: .; CDR3aa: CASSLANRGFNYGYTF; CDR3nt: TGTGCCAGCAGCTTGGCCAACCGCGGTTTTAACTATGGCTACACCTTC
v_gene: TRBV7-8; j_gene: TRBJ1-1; d_gene: .; abundance: once; CDR3aa: CASSSRAQTNTEAFF; CDR3nt: TGTGCCAGCAGCAGCAGGGCACAAACGAACACTGAAGCTTTCTTT
v_gene: TRBV28; j_gene: TRBJ2-1; d_gene: .; abundance: .; CDR3aa: CASSEGQYNEQFF; CDR3nt: TGTGCCAGCAGTGAGGGCCAGTACAATGAGCAGTTCTTC
v_gene: TRBV19; j_gene: TRBJ2-7; d_gene: TRBD2; abundance: .; CDR3aa: CASIFSAGGPYEQYF; CDR3nt: TGTGCCAGTATCTTTTCTGCGGGAGGGCCCTACGAGCAGTACTTC
v_gene: TRBV19; j_gene: TRBJ1-2; d_gene: TRBD1; abundance: .; CDR3aa: CASWDRGEGGYTF; CDR3nt: TGTGCCAGTTGGGACAGGGGGGAGGGTGGCTACACCTTC
v_gene: TRBV4-1; j_gene: TRBJ1-2; d_gene: TRBD1; abundance: .; CDR3aa: CASSSDRGHGYTF; CDR3nt: TGCGCCAGCAGCTCAGACAGGGGCCATGGCTACACCTTC
v_gene: TRBV30; j_gene: TRBJ1-5; d_gene: .; abundance: .; CDR3aa: CAWSVSRTAIAGNQPQHF; CDR3nt: TGTGCCTGGAGTGTATCGAGGACAGCGATAGCCGGCAATCAGCCCCAGCATTTT
v_gene: TRBV27; j_gene: TRBJ1-1; d_gene: .; abundance: .; CDR3aa: CASTSFLRGNTEAFF; CDR3nt: TGTGCCAGCACCTCCTTTTTAAGAGGGAACACTGAAGCTTTCTTT
v_gene: TRBV5-4; j_gene: TRBJ2-7; d_gene: .; abundance: .; CDR3aa: CASSLLVSPYEQYF; CDR3nt: TGTGCCAGCAGCTTACTAGTTTCCCCCTACGAGCAGTACTTC
v_gene: TRBV5-5; j_gene: TRBJ1-1; d_gene: TRBD1; abundance: .; CDR3aa: CASSPIGGTGGFFTEAFF; CDR3nt: TGTGCCAGCAGCCCGATTGGAGGGACAGGGGGATTTTTTACTGAAGCTTTCTTT
v_gene: TRBV7-9; j_gene: TRBJ2-5; d_gene: TRBD2; abundance: .; CDR3aa: CASSRGTGGETQYF; CDR3nt: TGTGCCAGCAGCCGAGGGACGGGAGGGGAGACCCAGTACTTC
v_gene: TRBV14; j_gene: TRBJ2-1; d_gene: TRBD2; abundance: .; CDR3aa: CASSRKTSPIGEQFF; CDR3nt: TGTGCCAGCAGCCGAAAGACTAGCCCGATCGGTGAGCAGTTCTTC
v_gene: TRBV2; j_gene: TRBJ1-1; d_gene: .; abundance: .; CDR3aa: CASSGATMNTEAFF; CDR3nt: TGTGCCAGCAGTGGCGCGACAATGAACACTGAAGCTTTCTTT
v_gene: TRBV19; j_gene: TRBJ2-2; d_gene: TRBD1; abundance: .; CDR3aa: CASSIVPGTAGELFF; CDR3nt: TGTGCCAGTAGTATAGTCCCTGGGACAGCCGGGGAGCTGTTTTTT
v_gene: TRBV7-9; j_gene: TRBJ1-1; d_gene: .; abundance: .; CDR3aa: CASSFQSGFAFF; CDR3nt: TGTGCCAGCAGCTTCCAATCGGGGTTCGCTTTCTTT
v_gene: TRBV27; j_gene: TRBJ1-6; d_gene: .; abundance: once; CDR3aa: CASREQGYNSPLHF; CDR3nt: TGTGCCAGCAGGGAGCAGGGATATAATTCACCCCTCCACTTT
v_gene: TRBV9; j_gene: TRBJ2-2; d_gene: .; abundance: .; CDR3aa: CASSPRTGGRGPNTGELFF; CDR3nt: TGTGCCAGCAGCCCCCGTACGGGGGGACGGGGGCCTAACACCGGGGAGCTGTTTTTT
v_gene: TRBV21-1; j_gene: TRBJ1-4; d_gene: .; abundance: .; CDR3aa: CASSKEVPGTQKGEKLFF; CDR3nt: TGTGCCAGCAGCAAAGAGGTGCCCGGGACACAAAAAGGAGAAAAACTGTTTTTT
v_gene: TRBV4-3; j_gene: TRBJ2-7; d_gene: .; abundance: .; CDR3aa: CASSQVRGTYEQYF; CDR3nt: TGCGCCAGCAGCCAAGTACGCGGCACCTACGAGCAGTACTTC
v_gene: TRBV5-4; j_gene: TRBJ2-3; d_gene: TRBD2; abundance: .; CDR3aa: CASSEGLAGDTQYF; CDR3nt: TGTGCCAGCAGCGAAGGACTAGCGGGAGATACGCAGTATTTT
v_gene: TRBV28; j_gene: TRBJ1-3; d_gene: .; abundance: .; CDR3aa: CASRSGGDTIYF; CDR3nt: TGTGCCAGCAGGTCCGGCGGTGACACCATATATTTT
v_gene: TRBV18; j_gene: TRBJ2-3; d_gene: TRBD2; abundance: once; CDR3aa: CASSPLAASTDTQYF; CDR3nt: TGTGCCAGCTCACCTCTAGCGGCGAGCACAGATACGCAGTATTTT
v_gene: TRBV4-1; j_gene: TRBJ2-3; d_gene: TRBD2; abundance: .; CDR3aa: CASSPWTSGGRGTDTQYF; CDR3nt: TGCGCCAGCAGCCCGTGGACTAGCGGGGGGCGGGGCACAGATACGCAGTATTTT